The 14 T cell receptor beta chains given below trace back to one sample, sequenced in a study of cytomegalovirus exposure and HLA in healthy donors. 13 Jbeta primers and 60 Vbeta primers were used for the PCR. Clones were sequenced by immunoSEQ multiplex PCR, and TCRdb holds only the in-frame ones, with some missing. The sample records 170,000 or so clones, almost 85% being singletons. Sample: PBMCs. The receptors originated from a boy younger than 10 in good health and CMV-seronegative.

This clone came up a few times. V is TRBV4-1 and J is TRBJ1-2; the match to TRBD1 covers 12 bases. Looked up from germline, CDR1 is MGHRA and CDR2 is YSYEKL. V dropped 2 bases and J dropped 5; count of bases not matched to a gene: 9. The CDR3 runs to 17 residues. The CDR3 DNA sequence: TGCGCCAGCAGCCAATCAGGTGGGACAGGGGGCCGATATGGCTACACCTTC. The encoded protein is CASSQSGGTGGRYGYTF.

This chain connects TRBV28 to TRBJ1-1; D uncertain. The CDR3 consists of 11 residues. V was pared by 5 bases and J by 5 bases, with 6 bases between. Per germline, CDR1 MDHEN and CDR2 SYDVKM. The CDR3 protein is CASSLGTEAFF. The CDR3 bases are TGTGCCAGCAGTCTAGGAACTGAAGCTTTCTTT.

The rearrangement links TRBV5-1 to TRBJ2-4; the match to TRBD1 covers 11 bases. This CDR3 spans 15 amino acids. J was trimmed by 3 bases and V by 5 bases; bases with no gene match: 4. Germline lookup yields CDR1 SGHRS and CDR2 YFSETQ. In DNA, the CDR3 is TGCGCCAGCAGTCCGGGACAGGGGGGCAAAAACATTCAGTACTTC. Translation: CASSPGQGGKNIQYF.

J is TRBJ2-1 and V is TRBV29-1, with D possibly matching TRBD1 (6 bases). CDR1 is SQVTM, CDR2 ANQGSEA, per germline. The CDR3 consists of 12 residues. With 5 bases removed from V and 6 bases from J, the gap between germline ends came to 11 bases. CDR3 nucleotide sequence: TGCAGCGTTATACCCAGGGGCAATGAGCAGTTCTTC. It yields the protein CSVIPRGNEQFF.

With regard to this clone: One end of the junction varies from germline; a read error may be responsible. The V call is TRBV7-9, the J call TRBJ2-7, with D maybe TRBD1 (5 bases). This CDR3 is built from 12 residues. The V gene's germline CDR1 is SEHNR and CDR2 FQNEAQ (reference sequence). CDR3 nucleotides: TGTTCCAGCAGCTCCGACAGCTACGAGCAGTACTTC. This encodes CSSSSDSYEQYF. Full variable domain (rest looked up from reference TRBV7-9 and TRBJ2-7): DTGVSQNPRHKITKRGQNVTFRCDPISEHNRLYWYRQTLGQGPEFLTYFQNEAQLEKSRLLSDRFSAERPKGSFSTLEIQRTEQGDSAMYLCSSSSDSYEQYFGPGTRLTVT.

The chain carries TRBV9 and TRBJ2-1; 13 nucleotides agree with TRBD2. The CDR3 covers 21 residues. Germline lookup yields CDR1 SGDLS and CDR2 YYNGEE. Trimming cost V 4 bases and J 2 bases; bases outside gene matches: 18. The CDR3 reads CASSPRSGTSGAAGPYNEQFF. In DNA, the CDR3 is TGTGCCAGCAGCCCCCGATCCGGGACTAGCGGGGCCGCCGGCCCCTACAATGAGCAGTTCTTC.

The chain combines TRBV6-4 with TRBJ1-6, with 7 nucleotides matching TRBD1. The germline gives CDR1 MRHNA, CDR2 SNTAGT. There are 14 residues in the CDR3. The junction had 3 bases not matched to a gene; V was cut back by 3 bases and J by 7 bases. CDR3 sequence (DNA): TGTGCCAGCAGTGAAGGGACAGAAAATTCACCCCTCCACTTT. This translates into CASSEGTENSPLHF.

V gene TRBV19 combines with J gene TRBJ1-2; TRBD1 might be the D (6 bases). Deletions cut 10 bases from V and 0 bases from J, with 15 bases between. This CDR3 is 14 amino acids long. Germline loops: CDR1 LNHDA, CDR2 SQIVND (reference sequence). DNA for the CDR3: TGTGCCACAGGGGCCAGGGCAGCTAACTATGGCTACACCTTC. It yields the protein CATGARAANYGYTF.

CDR3 in DNA: TGTGCCAGCAGCGGGACACCGGAGCAGTTCTTC. Translating gives CASSGTPEQFF. The genes are TRBV28 and TRBJ2-1, with D maybe TRBD1 (6 bases). Looked up from germline, CDR1 is MDHEN and CDR2 is SYDVKM. The V end was cut by 6 bases, the J end by 10 bases, with 10 bases between. This CDR3 contains 11 residues.

This chain joins TRBV7-9 and TRBJ2-1; a weak D match, TRBD1 (5 bases). The V gene's germline CDR1 is SEHNR and CDR2 FQNEAQ (reference sequence). The CDR3 has 16 amino acids. V was cut by 3 bases and J by 6 bases, with 18 bases left in between. The CDR3 sequence is CASSLPSGPIINEQFF. The CDR3, as DNA: TGTGCCAGCAGCTTGCCGTCAGGGCCTATTATCAATGAGCAGTTCTTC. The full variable domain, rest sourced from reference TRBV7-9 and TRBJ2-1, is DTGVSQNPRHKITKRGQNVTFRCDPISEHNRLYWYRQTLGQGPEFLTYFQNEAQLEKSRLLSDRFSAERPKGSFSTLEIQRTEQGDSAMYLCASSLPSGPIINEQFFGPGTRLTVL.

The chain combines TRBV18 with TRBJ1-4; TRBD1 agrees at 8 bases. Germline V gene sequence: CDR1 KGHSH, CDR2 LQKENI. The junction had 3 bases not matched to a gene; V was cut back by 3 bases and J by 6 bases. This CDR3 has 14 residues. The CDR3 sequence is CASSPGQEDEKLFF. In DNA form, the CDR3 reads TGTGCCAGCTCACCGGGACAGGAAGATGAAAAACTGTTTTTT. Drawing the rest from reference TRBV18 and TRBJ1-4, the complete variable domain is NAGVMQNPRHLVRRRGQEARLRCSPMKGHSHVYWYRQLPEEGLKFMVYLQKENIIDESGMPKERFSAEFPKEGPSILRIQQVVRGDSAAYFCASSPGQEDEKLFFGSGTQLSVL.

This clone has a handful of counts. The genes are TRBV5-4 and TRBJ1-4; 7 nucleotides align to TRBD1. Germline assignment: CDR1 SGHNT and CDR2 YYREEE (reference sequence). J was trimmed by 5 bases and V by 4 bases; bases with no gene match: 8. The CDR3 runs to 15 residues. The CDR3 bases are TGTGCCAGCAGCCGGGGGACAGCCGGGAATGAAAAACTGTTTTTT. Translating gives CASSRGTAGNEKLFF.

This clone was seen only a few times. V usage is TRBV28 and J usage is TRBJ2-3; 7 positions match TRBD2. The germline V gene has CDR1 MDHEN and CDR2 SYDVKM. The CDR3 is made up of 17 amino acids. The V gene end was trimmed by 4 bases and the J gene end by 2 bases; junction bases not matched to a gene: 12. The CDR3 nucleotides are TGTGCCAGCAGTTCCCAGAGACTAGCCGCTGCCACAGATACGCAGTATTTT. Encoded protein: CASSSQRLAAATDTQYF.

The chain is built from TRBV5-4 and TRBJ2-1, with 7 bases identical to TRBD1. The V gene's germline CDR1 is SGHNT and CDR2 YYREEE (reference sequence). CDR3 length: 14 amino acids. The V segment lost 4 bases and the J segment 5 bases; nucleotides outside the gene matches: 6. CDR3 sequence reads: CASSKTGNHNEQFF. Written as DNA, the CDR3 is TGTGCCAGCAGCAAGACAGGGAATCACAATGAGCAGTTCTTC.